The 21 T cell receptor beta chains in this list originate from one sample, sequenced in a study of regulatory T cells in long-lasting Graves disease. Time point meaning: persistent/refractory GD, antithyroid drugs over 5 years with positive TRAb. Extracted PBMC RNA gave rise to the TCR library. Libraries of TCR beta came from iRepertoire HTBI primers plus Arm-PCR of CDR3 regions. TCRdb itself ran the multiplex PCR reads through MiXCR, one entry per CDR3 protein. The sample holds approximately 350,000 distinct CDR3 sequences, approximately 23% seen once. Sequences were derived from peripheral blood mononuclear cells (PBMCs), sampled when the disease was refractory, from a patient treated with antithyroid drugs. These receptors came from a middle-aged woman with Graves disease.

This clonotype has a handful of counts. The J gene is TRBJ2-7, the V gene TRBV13, with D possibly being TRBD1 or TRBD2 (5 bases each). The CDR3 is 15 amino acids. V lost 5 bases to trimming and J lost 6 bases, with 20 bases between them. Per the germline V gene, CDR1 is PRHDT and CDR2 is FYEKMQ (reference sequence). DNA for the CDR3: TGTGCCAGCAGCATGTCCTCCAGGGACGGTGCCGAGCAGTACTTC. Translating gives CASSMSSRDGAEQYF.

This clonotype was counted many times. The chain carries TRBV27 and TRBJ2-5, with D perhaps given as TRBD1 or TRBD2 (5 bases each). This CDR3 region has 13 residues. The germline V and J ends were trimmed by 7 bases and 4 bases, with 13 bases remaining between them. CDR1 is MNHEY, CDR2 SMNVEV, per germline (reference sequence). In DNA form, the CDR3 reads TGTGCCAGCATGGCCGGGACCCGAGAGACCCAGTACTTC. It yields the protein CASMAGTRETQYF.

The J gene is TRBJ2-2, the V gene TRBV9; tentative D call: TRBD2 (6 bases). V was clipped by 1 base and J by 7 bases, with 11 bases between them. Germline V gene sequence: CDR1 SGDLS, CDR2 YYNGEE. This CDR3 region has 14 residues. As DNA, the CDR3 is TGTGCCAGCAGCGTAAGCTGGGACTTCGGGGAGCTGTTTTTT. Its translation: CASSVSWDFGELFF.

The chain recombines TRBV7-2 with TRBJ2-5; 9 nucleotides match TRBD2. The germline gives CDR1 SGHTA, CDR2 FQGNSA. J lost 5 bases, V lost 3 bases, and 7 bases had no gene match. The CDR3 is made up of 15 amino acids. The CDR3 sequence: CASSFGGRVWETQYF. DNA of the CDR3: TGTGCCAGCAGCTTTGGCGGGAGGGTGTGGGAGACCCAGTACTTC. The variable domain in full, completed from reference TRBV7-2 and TRBJ2-5, reads GAGVSQSPSNKVTEKGKDVELRCDPISGHTALYWYRQSLGQGLEFLIYFQGNSAPDKSGLPSDRFSAERTGGSVSTLTIQRTQQEDSAVYLCASSFGGRVWETQYFGPGTRLLVL.

This clonotype was recorded many times. V and J are TRBV20-1 and TRBJ1-6, with 10 bases lining up with TRBD1. Germline-derived CDR1 and CDR2 are DFQATT and SNEGSKA (reference sequence). Unmatched junction bases numbered 4, after V lost 3 bases and J lost 8 bases. This CDR3 comprises 14 residues. The CDR3 sequence is CSASVGTGDSPLHF. CDR3 bases: TGCAGTGCTAGCGTGGGGACAGGGGATTCACCCCTCCACTTT.

This clonotype was detected many times. The chain is built from TRBV28 and TRBJ2-2, with D maybe TRBD2 (5 bases). From germline, CDR1 is MDHEN and CDR2 SYDVKM. The V gene lost 1 base and the J gene lost 0 bases, with 12 bases spanning the gap. The CDR3 extends over 17 amino acids. The CDR3 is CASSLSGMASNTGELFF. The CDR3 DNA reads TGTGCCAGCAGTTTATCCGGGATGGCTTCGAACACCGGGGAGCTGTTTTTT.

This chain links TRBV20-1 with TRBJ2-2; D gene ambiguous. This CDR3 spans 13 amino acids. Germline CDR1 DFQATT, CDR2 SNEGSKA (reference sequence). The V gene lost 1 base and the J gene lost 8 bases, with 11 bases spanning the gap. This CDR3 reads CSARGPGTGELFF. CDR3 DNA: TGCAGTGCTAGAGGTCCTGGCACGGGGGAGCTGTTTTTT.

Notes on this clonotype: The junction departs from germline at one end; a sequencing error may be responsible. The V call is TRBV7-3, the J call TRBJ2-5; D may be TRBD1 or TRBD2 (5 bases each). CDR1 SGHTA and CDR2 FQGTGA come from the germline V gene. The CDR3 runs to 14 residues. CDR3 in DNA: TGTGCCAGCAGCCCGACCGGGGCCCAAGGGACCCAGTACTTC. It is translated as CASSPTGAQGTQYF. Using reference TRBV7-3 and TRBJ2-5 for the parts outside the CDR3, the full variable domain is GAGVSQTPSNKVTEKGKYVELRCDPISGHTALYWYRQSLGQGPEFLIYFQGTGAADDSGLPNDRFFAVRPEGSVSTLKIQRTERGDSAVYLCASSPTGAQGTQYFGPGTRLLVL.

Concerning this clonotype: This clone may be a read error of a much larger clone one base away. The chain links TRBV27 to TRBJ1-1, with 8 bases matching TRBD1. With 6 bases clipped from V and 12 bases from J, the junction kept 15 bases outside the gene matches. Germline CDR1 is MNHEY and CDR2 is SMNVEV (reference sequence). This CDR3 spans 14 amino acids. The DNA of the CDR3 is TGTGCCAGCAGAGACACCGACAGGGGCCTCGTAACTTTCTTT. It codes for CASRDTDRGLVTFF.

The chain links TRBV7-6 to TRBJ2-3; TRBD2 agrees at 7 bases. Germline loops: CDR1 SGHVS, CDR2 FNYEAQ. V trimming: 4 bases; J trimming: 2 bases; junction bases outside the gene matches: 9. The CDR3 is 16 amino acids. The CDR3 reads CASSSYSSGVTDTQYF. The CDR3 nucleotides are TGTGCCAGCAGCTCCTATTCTAGCGGAGTCACAGATACGCAGTATTTT.

The rearrangement uses TRBV29-1 and TRBJ2-7, with TRBD2 identical over 10 bases. The V gene's germline CDR1 is SQVTM and CDR2 ANQGSEA. The junction had 9 bases not matched to a gene; V was cut back by 2 bases and J by 2 bases. The CDR3 extends over 16 amino acids. For the CDR3, the DNA is TGCAGCGTTGAACGGCTAGCGGGAGTTGGGACCTACGAGCAGTACTTC. Translating gives CSVERLAGVGTYEQYF.

The J gene is TRBJ2-5, the V gene TRBV6-5; no clear D gene. The J call is in doubt because the DNA end fits TRBJ2-7 better. The germline gives CDR1 MNHEY, CDR2 SVGAGI. The CDR3 has 13 amino acids. The CDR3 here is CASSYSVGYEQYF. CDR3 coding DNA: TGTGCCAGCAGTTACTCAGTCGGGTACGAGCAGTACTTC.

This clonotype was found many times. DNA of the CDR3: TGTGCCAGCCGTGAGTTGGGGTTAGTAGGGCCCCAGCATTTT. This gives the protein CASRELGLVGPQHF. V is TRBV28 and J is TRBJ1-5; D call uncertain. CDR1 and CDR2 from the germline V gene are MDHEN and SYDVKM. Trimming cost V 8 bases and J 9 bases, with 20 bases left between them. This CDR3 is 14 amino acids long.

This clonotype has more than one count but fewer than ten. The chain has TRBV3-1 and TRBJ2-5; TRBD1 aligns across 8 bases. Germline V lookup: CDR1 LGHDT, CDR2 YNNKEL (reference sequence). This CDR3 region has 12 residues. V shed 3 bases and J 14 bases; nucleotides not matched to a gene: 8. The CDR3 loop reads CASSHGQGIEYF. The CDR3 coding sequence is TGTGCCAGCAGCCACGGACAGGGTATTGAATACTTC.

V gene TRBV20-1 combines with J gene TRBJ1-2; 8 nucleotides match TRBD1. V lost 8 bases, J lost 4 bases, and 12 bases stayed unmatched. The CDR3 is made up of 14 amino acids. The germline V gene has CDR1 DFQATT and CDR2 SNEGSKA (reference sequence). This CDR3 reads CSKPHGTGTYGYTF. In DNA, the CDR3 is TGCAGTAAACCTCACGGGACAGGCACCTATGGCTACACCTTC.

This clonotype showed up many times. The chain carries TRBV24-1 and TRBJ2-5; 14 positions match TRBD2. The CDR3 extends over 18 amino acids. V lost 0 bases to trimming and J lost 5 bases; unmatched junction nucleotides: 7. Per the germline V gene, CDR1 is KGHDR and CDR2 is SFDVKD. Here the CDR3 DNA reads TGTGCCACCAGTGATTTGCAGGGACTAGCGGGAGAACGGGAGACCCAGTACTTC. Amino acids: CATSDLQGLAGERETQYF.

With regard to this clonotype: Relative to the germline gene, one junction end is altered; a read error may explain this. The genes are TRBV20-1 and TRBJ2-2, with D unclear. Germline-derived CDR1 and CDR2 are DFQATT and SNEGSKA (reference sequence). This CDR3 spans 12 amino acids. The CDR3 bases are TGCAGTGCTGGAGATCAAGTCGGGGAGCTGTTTTTT. It specifies CSAGDQVGELFF.

The V call is TRBV19, the J call TRBJ2-7; D ambiguous. The CDR3 length is 14 residues. CDR1 is LNHDA, CDR2 SQIVND, per germline (reference sequence). Trimming cost V 8 bases and J 5 bases, with 19 bases left between them. CDR3 sequence reads: CASSPTVVFHEQYF. DNA for the CDR3: TGTGCCAGTTCTCCTACTGTGGTATTCCACGAGCAGTACTTC.

This clonotype was recorded a few times. The chain links TRBV7-8 to TRBJ2-2, with D unresolved. Trimming took 6 bases from V and 8 from J, leaving 7 bases between them. The CDR3 is 11 residues long. Germline CDR1 is SGHVS and CDR2 is FQNEAQ. In DNA, the CDR3 is TGTGCCAGCAGACAAGCAGGGGAGCTGTTTTTT. Residues: CASRQAGELFF.

The chain uses TRBV28 and TRBJ2-2; D is unresolved. Between the trimmed V and J ends, which lost 3 bases and 6 bases, there was a span of 32 bases. The CDR3 sequence is 21 residues long. Germline CDR1 is MDHEN and CDR2 is SYDVKM. The CDR3 nucleotides read TGTGCCAGCAGTTTTTTTTATGGAGTCTCACTTCTAGAATATAGGCCCGGGGAGCTGTTTTTT. Protein product: CASSFFYGVSLLEYRPGELFF.

The table lists this clonotype with many counts. J is TRBJ2-2 and V is TRBV27, with TRBD1 as a possible D gene (6 bases). Per the germline V gene, CDR1 is MNHEY and CDR2 is SMNVEV (reference sequence). V lost 6 bases and J lost 2, with 13 bases in between. CDR3 size: 15 residues. CDR3 sequence reads: CASSLRGGNTGELFF. The CDR3 DNA sequence: TGTGCCAGCAGCTTACGAGGGGGAAACACCGGGGAGCTGTTTTTT.